One and the same sample provided the 7 T cell receptor beta chains below, sequenced in a study of T cells in Graves' hyperthyroidism and ophthalmopathy. Researchers amplified the TCR beta CDR3 regions from RNA transcripts. HTBI primers were used for first-round RT-PCR of the TCR CDR3. A single record per CDR3 protein comes from TCRdb applying MiXCR to the multiplex PCR reads. The sample has 190,000 or so distinct CDR3 sequences, approximately 20% seen once. The specimen sequenced was blood. All receptors derive from a man in his forties with Graves' hyperthyroidism.

This clonotype was seen at least ten times. The rearrangement uses TRBV7-2 and TRBJ2-1; TRBD1 matches at 7 bases. V was pared by 5 bases and J by 2 bases, with 6 bases of the junction left unmatched. Germline loops: CDR1 SGHTA, CDR2 FQGNSA. This CDR3 is 15 amino acids long. The CDR3 here is CASSTTGTAYNEQFF. Written as DNA, the CDR3 is TGTGCCAGCAGCACTACCGGGACAGCCTACAATGAGCAGTTCTTC. Complete variable domain (other parts from reference TRBV7-2 and TRBJ2-1): GAGVSQSPSNKVTEKGKDVELRCDPISGHTALYWYRQSLGQGLEFLIYFQGNSAPDKSGLPSDRFSAERTGGSVSTLTIQRTQQEDSAVYLCASSTTGTAYNEQFFGPGTRLTVL.

Ten or more counts support this clonotype. The chain links TRBV11-2 to TRBJ1-4; the D gene is possibly TRBD1 (5 bases). This CDR3 spans 14 amino acids. Germline CDR1 reads SGHAT; CDR2 reads FQNNGV. Trimming pared 1 base from V and 8 bases from J, leaving 11 bases between. The CDR3 sequence is CASSLGSRGEKLFF. The CDR3 DNA follows: TGTGCCAGCAGCTTAGGGTCGCGGGGCGAAAAACTGTTTTTT.

Note on this clonotype: One base away lies a much larger clone, so this may be a sequencing read error. This chain connects TRBV9 to TRBJ2-5, with D possibly TRBD2 on 5 matching bases. Germline CDR1 is SGDLS and CDR2 is YYNGEE. The CDR3 spans 13 residues. The CDR3 loop is CASSVDLGETQHF. CDR3 DNA: TGTGCCAGCAGCGTAGATCTTGGGGAGACCCAGCACTTC.

This clonotype was seen a few times. The chain combines TRBV27 with TRBJ1-1; 7 nucleotides line up with TRBD1. The trim removed 4 bases at V and 2 bases at J, leaving 7 bases unmatched. This CDR3 is 15 amino acids long. CDR1 and CDR2 from the germline V gene are MNHEY and SMNVEV (reference sequence). The CDR3 reads CASSSQTGRNTEAFF. The CDR3, as DNA: TGTGCCAGCAGTTCTCAGACAGGGCGAAACACTGAAGCTTTCTTT.

This clonotype was counted a few times. This rearrangement joins TRBV19 to TRBJ2-3; D may be TRBD2 (5 bases). Trimming shortened V by 1 base and J by 1 base, and 12 bases separated the two germline ends. Looked up from germline, CDR1 is LNHDA and CDR2 is SQIVND (reference sequence). This CDR3 has 16 amino acids. The CDR3 nucleotides are TGTGCCAGTAGTATAGGGCTAGCTACGGGCACAGATACGCAGTATTTT. It is translated as CASSIGLATGTDTQYF. Full variable domain (outside the CDR3, taken from reference TRBV19 and TRBJ2-3): DGGITQSPKYLFRKEGQNVTLSCEQNLNHDAMYWYRQDPGQGLRLIYYSQIVNDFQKGDIAEGYSVSREKKESFPLTVTSAQKNPTAFYLCASSIGLATGTDTQYFGPGTRLTVL.

The gene calls are TRBV7-3 and TRBJ2-1, with D possibly being TRBD2 (6 bases). The CDR3 contains 14 residues. Trimming removed 3 bases from V and 8 bases from J, with 14 bases in between. Germline CDR1 is SGHTA and CDR2 is FQGTGA. DNA of the CDR3: TGTGCCAGCAGCTTTGGTCCTCGGAGGGATGAGCAGTTCTTC. This sequence encodes CASSFGPRRDEQFF.

This clonotype was observed at least ten times. V gene TRBV30 combines with J gene TRBJ2-7; a weak D match, TRBD1 (5 bases). Germline CDR1 reads GTSNPN; CDR2 reads SVGIG (reference sequence). This CDR3 is 12 amino acids long. With 2 bases removed from V and 1 base from J, the gap between germline ends came to 6 bases. CDR3 loop: CAWSTGSYEQYF. In DNA form, the CDR3 reads TGTGCCTGGAGTACAGGATCCTACGAGCAGTACTTC.